The T cell receptor beta chain under discussion was sequenced for a study of shared clonotypes between healthy human individuals. The CDR3 covers 13 residues. HIV-negative, healthy adults without recent acute infections or vaccinations were the donors. Measured with immunoSEQ multiplex PCR; TCRdb has only the in-frame clones, and not every one. The repertoire consists of about 380,000 clones, with approximately 97% occurring once and the leading ten covering 0.32%. This sequence was found in a young man in good health. The sample comprised memory CD8+ T cells sorted from blood. Regarding subset: CD45RO+ cells pooled with CCR7-negative TemRA cells. The chain combines TRBV21-1 with TRBJ1-5. TRBV21-1 is reported as a pseudogene. CDR3 sequence (DNA): TGTGCCAGCAGCAAAGCGCCGGGTCAGCCCCAGCATTTT. Amino acids: CASSKAPGQPQHF.